This record concerns one T cell receptor beta chain sequence. The target antigen is unknown. The data derive from a study of cytomegalovirus exposure and HLA in healthy donors. The study, taken as a whole, reports: According to an earlier analysis, most TCR beta V segments yielded productive rearrangements about 90% or about 30% of the time. Altogether, 150 to 200 TCR beta chains were recorded as cytomegalovirus-associated.

PCR was performed using 60 Vbeta and 13 Jbeta primers. In the source study's methods: It was a later analysis that counted roughly 80 million unique TCR beta chains, of which about 10 million were shared. Measured with immunoSEQ multiplex PCR; TCRdb has only the in-frame clones, and not every one. The V and J calls and clone size are taken from that table; D and trimming were inferred from the DNA. The sample includes roughly 160,000 clones, 75% to 80% of them seen just once. The TCR was taken from a man in his fifties or sixties in good health and CMV-seropositive. Sequencing was done on a sample of PBMCs.

CDR3 loop: CATSRVGQGNEQYF. In DNA form, the CDR3 reads TGTGCCACCAGCAGAGTCGGACAGGGGAACGAGCAGTACTTC. This rearrangement joins TRBV15 to TRBJ2-5; 9 bases fit TRBD1. The DNA end lines up better with TRBJ2-7; the J call may be wrong. The CDR3 consists of 14 residues. From germline, CDR1 is LNHNV and CDR2 YYDKDF (reference sequence).